Listed here are 22 T cell receptor beta chains from one sample, sequenced in a study of cytomegalovirus exposure and HLA in healthy donors. The PCR used 60 Vbeta and 13 Jbeta primers. Measured with immunoSEQ multiplex PCR; TCRdb has only the in-frame clones, and not every one. The data show around 190,000 clones, with 75% to 90% seen just once and around 1% held by the top ten. Sample: PBMCs. Every receptor here comes from a boy aged 2 to 10 in good health and CMV-seronegative.

This clone showed up just once. The chain employs TRBV6-6 and TRBJ2-5; D may be TRBD2 (6 bases). The CDR3 loop spans 13 amino acids. Germline V CDR1 and CDR2: MNHNY, SVGAGI (reference sequence). Trimming stripped 5 bases from V and 2 bases from J, with 9 bases between. CDR3 region: CASSRTTQETQYF. DNA for the CDR3: TGTGCCAGCAGTAGGACTACTCAAGAGACCCAGTACTTC.

This sequence joins TRBV5-4 and TRBJ2-7; 10 bases are shared with TRBD1. Trimming took 3 bases from V and 6 from J; bases not matched to a gene: 15. CDR1 and CDR2 from the germline V gene are SGHNT and YYREEE (reference sequence). The CDR3 spans 17 residues. The CDR3 region has the DNA TGTGCCAGCAGCTCTCACCCATTGGACAGGGGGGGATCCGAGCAGTACTTC. This translates into CASSSHPLDRGGSEQYF.

This chain links TRBV28 with TRBJ1-2; unclear D gene. The germline CDR1 and CDR2 sequences are MDHEN and SYDVKM. V was pared by 7 bases and J by 4 bases, with 13 bases between. The CDR3 has 13 residues. The CDR3 is CASTISGVYGYTF. The CDR3 region has the DNA TGTGCCAGCACCATTTCGGGAGTCTATGGCTACACCTTC.

This chain joins TRBV15 and TRBJ2-1; TRBD2 matches at 9 bases. J lost 2 bases, V lost 3 bases, and 8 bases had no gene match. The CDR3 extends over 17 amino acids. Germline CDR1 is LNHNV and CDR2 is YYDKDF (reference sequence). This chain's CDR3 is CATSSARTSVTYNEQFF. The CDR3 coding sequence is TGTGCCACCAGCAGTGCTCGGACTAGCGTTACCTACAATGAGCAGTTCTTC.

V is TRBV7-8 and J is TRBJ2-3; D call uncertain. Trimming left V 7 bases short and J 5 bases short, with 10 bases between. This CDR3 comprises 12 residues. Germline-derived CDR1 and CDR2 are SGHVS and FQNEAQ. CDR3 sequence reads: CASNVLQDTQYF. In DNA, the CDR3 is TGTGCCAGCAACGTACTGCAAGATACGCAGTATTTT.

This chain connects TRBV27 to TRBJ1-1; D is possibly TRBD1 (6 bases). The CDR3 is 16 amino acids. Looked up from germline, CDR1 is MNHEY and CDR2 is SMNVEV (reference sequence). Trimming removed 6 bases at V and 2 bases at J, with 19 bases between. This CDR3 reads CASRNSGDPKNTEAFF. In nucleotides, the CDR3 is TGTGCCAGCAGAAACTCAGGGGACCCTAAAAACACTGAAGCTTTCTTT.

This chain uses TRBV27 with TRBJ2-6; D possibly corresponds to TRBD1 (6 bases). V was clipped by 4 bases and J by 3 bases, with 13 bases between them. Germline V lookup: CDR1 MNHEY, CDR2 SMNVEV (reference sequence). The CDR3 extends over 16 amino acids. The CDR3, as DNA: TGTGCCAGCAGTTCCCGACAGGCAGTTGGGGCCAACGTCCTGACTTTC. The encoded protein is CASSSRQAVGANVLTF.

As regards this clone: An end of the junction does not agree with germline; a read error may underlie this. V and J are TRBV9 and TRBJ1-5; D uncertain. Looked up from germline, CDR1 is SGDLS and CDR2 is YYNGEE. The CDR3 sequence is 15 residues long. The CDR3 nucleotides read TGTGCCAGCAGTGACTCCCCCAGAGGCAATCAGCCCCGGCATTTT. Translation gives CASSDSPRGNQPRHF.

V usage is TRBV7-6 and J usage is TRBJ1-5; TRBD1 agrees at 9 bases. Germline trimming cut 0 bases from V and 4 bases from J; bases unmatched to any gene: 4. The germline CDR1 and CDR2 sequences are SGHVS and FNYEAQ. The CDR3 contains 16 residues. CDR3 in amino acids: CASSLAAGTGNQPQHF. CDR3 sequence (DNA): TGTGCCAGCAGCTTAGCGGCAGGGACAGGGAATCAGCCCCAGCATTTT.

The chain uses TRBV4-2 and TRBJ1-3; the match to TRBD1 covers 12 bases. CDR3 length: 18 residues. Germline CDR1 LGHNA, CDR2 YNFKEQ. V gave up 4 bases and J gave up 4 bases; unmatched junction bases: 11. In nucleotides, the CDR3 is TGTGCCAGCAGCCCCCGCGGGACAGGGGGCGCGTACGGAAACACCATATATTTT. This encodes CASSPRGTGGAYGNTIYF.

The rearrangement joins TRBV9 to TRBJ2-5, with TRBD2 identical over 9 bases. This CDR3 is 15 amino acids long. Germline CDR1 reads SGDLS; CDR2 reads YYNGEE. V gave up 4 bases and J gave up 2 bases; unmatched junction bases: 6. In DNA, the CDR3 is TGTGCCAGCAGCACCAGCGGGGGGTCTCAAGAGACCCAGTACTTC. Protein sequence: CASSTSGGSQETQYF.

The chain links TRBV2 to TRBJ2-1; 12 bases are a match to TRBD2. With 4 bases clipped from V and 6 bases from J, the junction kept 4 bases outside the gene matches. CDR3 length: 15 residues. Germline loops: CDR1 SNHLY, CDR2 FYNNEI. DNA of the CDR3: TGTGCCAGCAGTGCGACTAGCGGGAGACCCAATGAGCAGTTCTTC. This encodes CASSATSGRPNEQFF.

This chain uses TRBV6-5 with TRBJ1-4; 8 bases are shared with TRBD1. Germline CDR1 is MNHEY and CDR2 is SVGAGI. J lost 7 bases, V lost 1 base, and 5 bases had no gene match. The length of the CDR3 is 15 residues. CDR3 sequence reads: CASSYYRGIGEKLFF. The CDR3 DNA is TGTGCCAGCAGTTACTACAGGGGGATTGGTGAAAAACTGTTTTTT.

V and J are TRBV9 and TRBJ2-1; 7 nucleotides line up with TRBD2. Germline values: CDR1 SGDLS, CDR2 YYNGEE. V lost 0 bases to trimming and J lost 1 base; unmatched junction nucleotides: 13. This CDR3 is built from 19 residues. Here the CDR3 reads CASSVGLSAGAASYNEQFF. DNA for the CDR3: TGTGCCAGCAGCGTAGGTTTATCGGCGGGAGCTGCTTCCTACAATGAGCAGTTCTTC.

The chain links TRBV30 to TRBJ2-1; 9 nucleotides line up with TRBD2. V lost 3 bases and J lost 8; bases outside the gene matches: 11. The CDR3 contains 15 residues. Germline lookup yields CDR1 GTSNPN and CDR2 SVGIG (reference sequence). CDR3 bases: TGTGCCTGGAGGGGGTTTGGGACTAGCCGCGATGAGCAGTTCTTC. Amino acids: CAWRGFGTSRDEQFF.

V and J are TRBV7-3 and TRBJ2-5; D is possibly TRBD2 (6 bases). The V and J ends lost 3 bases and 3 bases respectively, with 11 bases between them. CDR3 size: 14 residues. Germline assignment: CDR1 SGHTA and CDR2 FQGTGA. The CDR3 region has the DNA TGTGCCAGCAGCTTGAGTGGCGGGAAAGAGACCCAGTACTTC. It is translated as CASSLSGGKETQYF. Combining the CDR3 with reference TRBV7-3 and TRBJ2-5 gives the whole variable domain GAGVSQTPSNKVTEKGKYVELRCDPISGHTALYWYRQSLGQGPEFLIYFQGTGAADDSGLPNDRFFAVRPEGSVSTLKIQRTERGDSAVYLCASSLSGGKETQYFGPGTRLLVL.

V is TRBV4-1 and J is TRBJ1-3; no clear D. CDR1 MGHRA and CDR2 YSYEKL come from the germline V gene. The CDR3 contains 14 residues. V shed 2 bases and J shed 2 bases, with 7 bases lying between them. CDR3 coding DNA: TGCGCCAGCAGCCAACGAGTAGCTGGAAACACCATATATTTT. Translated, it gives CASSQRVAGNTIYF.

The CDR3 coding sequence is TGTGCCAGTAGTAGAGATCCCAGGGGAATGTCTGGAAACACCATATATTTT. As protein: CASSRDPRGMSGNTIYF. The V and J genes are TRBV19 and TRBJ1-3; D perhaps matches TRBD1 (6 bases). This CDR3 is built from 17 residues. The V and J ends lost 4 bases and 1 base respectively, with 17 bases between them. In germline, CDR1 is LNHDA, CDR2 SQIVND (reference sequence).

This clone was seen a few times. The chain joins TRBV2 to TRBJ1-6; D remains ambiguous. V shed 4 bases and J shed 1 base, with 8 bases lying between them. Germline loops: CDR1 SNHLY, CDR2 FYNNEI. The CDR3 has 15 residues. The CDR3 reads CASSVPLSYNSPLHF. In DNA form, the CDR3 reads TGTGCCAGCAGTGTCCCGTTATCCTATAATTCACCCCTCCACTTT.

The chain combines TRBV5-1 with TRBJ2-1, with TRBD2 matching over 14 bases. V dropped 0 bases and J dropped 8; count of bases not matched to a gene: 10. Germline V gives CDR1 SGHRS, CDR2 YFSETQ. The CDR3 is made up of 18 amino acids. The DNA for the CDR3 is TGCGCCAGCAGCTTGGGCAGACTAGCGGGGGGGGAATTCGATGAGCAGTTCTTC. It translates to CASSLGRLAGGEFDEQFF. Based on the CDR3 plus reference TRBV5-1 and TRBJ2-1, the full variable domain is KAGVTQTPRYLIKTRGQQVTLSCSPISGHRSVSWYQQTPGQGLQFLFEYFSETQRNKGNFPGRFSGRQFSNSRSEMNVSTLELGDSALYLCASSLGRLAGGEFDEQFFGPGTRLTVL.

This sequence joins TRBV2 and TRBJ2-3; D is uncertain. CDR3 length: 12 amino acids. Germline CDR1 reads SNHLY; CDR2 reads FYNNEI. Trimming left V 7 bases short and J 10 bases short, with 15 bases between. DNA for the CDR3: TGTGCCAGCATGCGAGGTAACGAGGCGCAGTATTTT. Amino acids: CASMRGNEAQYF.

The V and J genes are TRBV19 and TRBJ2-1; perhaps TRBD2 as D (5 bases). Trimming shortened V by 5 bases and J by 8 bases, and 25 bases separated the two germline ends. The germline V gene has CDR1 LNHDA and CDR2 SQIVND (reference sequence). The CDR3 length is 17 residues. For the CDR3, the DNA is TGTGCCAGTAGTCCGAACTACGGACTGCCTGTAGGCCATGAGCAGTTCTTC. As protein: CASSPNYGLPVGHEQFF.